These 20 T cell receptor beta chains came from one sample sequenced in a study of cytomegalovirus exposure and HLA in healthy donors. The PCR ran on 60 Vbeta and 13 Jbeta primers. Produced via immunoSEQ multiplex PCR; TCRdb's table is partial and in-frame only. Here the sample spans about 120,000 clones, around 81% being singletons. Input material: PBMCs. The receptors here all came from a woman aged 40 to 49 in good health and CMV-seronegative.

This clone was counted once. The chain employs TRBV2 and TRBJ1-5; D might be TRBD1 (5 bases). Deletions cut 8 bases from V and 2 bases from J, with 13 bases between. The CDR3 sequence is 14 residues long. Germline V CDR1 and CDR2: SNHLY, FYNNEI. The CDR3: CASSVGVGNQPQHF. DNA of the CDR3: TGTGCCAGCTCAGTAGGGGTTGGCAATCAGCCCCAGCATTTT.

This chain connects TRBV7-6 to TRBJ1-1; possibly TRBD1 for D (5 bases). CDR3 length: 13 amino acids. Trimming shortened V by 6 bases and J by 1 base, and 9 bases separated the two germline ends. CDR1 and CDR2 from the germline V gene are SGHVS and FNYEAQ. The chain's CDR3 is CASSAQGNTEAFF. The CDR3 coding sequence is TGTGCCAGCAGTGCTCAGGGGAACACTGAAGCTTTCTTT.

The V and J genes are TRBV7-9 and TRBJ2-5, with D possibly TRBD2 on 6 matching bases. Germline lookup yields CDR1 SEHNR and CDR2 FQNEAQ (reference sequence). Trimming pared 1 base from V and 5 bases from J, leaving 14 bases between. This CDR3 contains 15 residues. The CDR3 loop is CASSLGLGGTETQYF. CDR3 nucleotides: TGTGCCAGCAGCTTAGGACTAGGCGGGACGGAGACCCAGTACTTC.

The chain is built from TRBV6-1 and TRBJ2-2; 11 nucleotides agree with TRBD2. V shed 9 bases and J 5 bases; nucleotides not matched to a gene: 8. This CDR3 spans 15 amino acids. Germline V gives CDR1 MNHNS, CDR2 SASEGT. Here the CDR3 reads CASLLAGERTGELFF. The CDR3 nucleotides read TGTGCCAGTTTACTAGCGGGGGAGCGGACCGGGGAGCTGTTTTTT.

This clone came up once. The chain has TRBV7-2 and TRBJ1-1; perhaps TRBD1 as D (5 bases). With 6 bases removed from V and 5 bases from J, the gap between germline ends came to 22 bases. CDR3 length equals 16 residues. Germline-derived CDR1 and CDR2 are SGHTA and FQGNSA. CDR3 nucleotides: TGTGCCAGCAGACCTCCGAGTGTCCAGGGTTGGACTGAAGCTTTCTTT. Translating it yields CASRPPSVQGWTEAFF.

The chain employs TRBV5-1 and TRBJ2-1; possible D gene TRBD1, 5 bases. CDR1 SGHRS and CDR2 YFSETQ come from the germline V gene. V was clipped by 2 bases and J by 6 bases, with 12 bases between them. This CDR3 spans 14 amino acids. This chain's CDR3 is CASSFSGLSNEQFF. CDR3 nucleotide sequence: TGCGCCAGCAGCTTCTCAGGGTTATCCAATGAGCAGTTCTTC.

V and J are TRBV10-3 and TRBJ2-5, with D unresolved. There are 13 residues in the CDR3. The germline V and J ends were trimmed by 6 bases and 1 base, with 9 bases remaining between them. Germline V gives CDR1 ENHRY, CDR2 SYGVKD. CDR3 amino acids: CAIRAEPQETQYF. The CDR3 coding sequence is TGTGCCATCAGGGCGGAACCCCAAGAGACCCAGTACTTC.

The chain joins TRBV6-6 to TRBJ1-1; D is unclear. The V gene's germline CDR1 is MNHNY and CDR2 SVGAGI (reference sequence). Trimming shortened V by 2 bases and J by 4 bases, and 5 bases separated the two germline ends. The CDR3 extends over 12 amino acids. CDR3 residues: CASSYGSTEAFF. The CDR3 region has the DNA TGTGCCAGCAGTTACGGGAGCACTGAAGCTTTCTTT.

This chain's CDR3 is CASSFSLAFDEQFF. The CDR3 region has the DNA TGCGCCAGCAGCTTCTCATTGGCCTTCGATGAGCAGTTCTTC. V usage is TRBV5-1 and J usage is TRBJ2-1; D unclear. Germline CDR1 reads SGHRS; CDR2 reads YFSETQ. V was cut by 2 bases and J by 8 bases, with 14 bases left in between. CDR3 length: 14 residues.

The rearrangement uses TRBV19 and TRBJ2-7; 9 bases line up with TRBD2. The CDR3 loop spans 15 amino acids. With V trimmed by 3 bases and J by 3 bases, 6 bases remained unmatched. From germline, CDR1 is LNHDA and CDR2 SQIVND (reference sequence). The CDR3 sequence: CASSIVAGVYYEQYF. DNA of the CDR3: TGTGCCAGTAGTATTGTAGCGGGAGTTTACTACGAGCAGTACTTC.

This sequence joins TRBV6-1 and TRBJ2-5; maybe TRBD2 (5 bases). The CDR3 sequence is 13 residues long. The germline V and J ends were trimmed by 7 bases and 5 bases, with 14 bases remaining between them. CDR1 is MNHNS and CDR2 is SASEGT in the germline V gene. CDR3 residues: CASTPSFGETQYF. The CDR3 coding sequence is TGTGCCAGCACGCCTAGCTTTGGCGAGACCCAGTACTTC.

The chain couples TRBV6-6 to TRBJ2-7; the D gene is possibly TRBD1 (5 bases). CDR1 and CDR2 (germline): MNHNY, SVGAGI (reference sequence). The CDR3 spans 16 residues. The ends were cut back, 6 bases at V and 4 bases at J, with 22 bases in the middle. CDR3 nucleotides: TGTGCCAGCAGGACAGCGACCCTTGGTAAAAATTACGAGCAGTACTTC. Residues: CASRTATLGKNYEQYF.

The chain is built from TRBV6-5 and TRBJ1-1, with 10 bases fitting TRBD1. Germline V CDR1 and CDR2: MNHEY, SVGAGI. The CDR3 runs 15 residues. Trimming cost V 5 bases and J 8 bases; bases outside gene matches: 11. CDR3 amino acids: CASSQRPGTGAEAFF. The CDR3 DNA is TGTGCCAGCAGTCAACGTCCCGGGACAGGGGCCGAAGCTTTCTTT.

This clone has a handful of counts. The chain couples TRBV5-1 to TRBJ2-1, with D possibly matching TRBD1 (5 bases). Trimming cost V 1 base and J 7 bases, with 12 bases left between them. Germline CDR1 SGHRS, CDR2 YFSETQ. The CDR3 is 14 residues long. The CDR3 protein is CASSLNRGWNEQFF. CDR3 bases: TGCGCCAGCAGCTTGAATAGGGGTTGGAATGAGCAGTTCTTC.

The chain employs TRBV7-9 and TRBJ2-2; possible D gene TRBD2, 5 bases. Trimming left V 6 bases short and J 6 bases short, with 14 bases between. Germline loops: CDR1 SEHNR, CDR2 FQNEAQ (reference sequence). This CDR3 spans 14 amino acids. CDR3 sequence reads: CASRRTVGAGELFF. The CDR3, as DNA: TGTGCCAGCAGGCGGACTGTCGGCGCCGGGGAGCTGTTTTTT.

The rearrangement uses TRBV11-3 and TRBJ2-2; a possible D gene is TRBD1 (5 bases). Trimming removed 0 bases at V and 4 bases at J, with 6 bases between. The germline V gene has CDR1 SGHNT and CDR2 YENEEA. This CDR3 is 14 amino acids long. The CDR3 reads CASSLDRATGELFF. For the CDR3, the DNA is TGTGCCAGCAGCTTAGACAGGGCCACCGGGGAGCTGTTTTTT.

DNA for the CDR3: TGTGCCAGCTCACAAGTGCCGGCGGGGGGCGAAATCTATGGCTACACCTTC. Amino acid sequence: CASSQVPAGGEIYGYTF. The chain couples TRBV18 to TRBJ1-2, with a weak D call TRBD1 (6 bases). V was trimmed by 4 bases and J by 4 bases, leaving 22 bases between them. This CDR3 has 17 amino acids. CDR1 and CDR2 from the germline V gene are KGHSH and LQKENI.

The chain couples TRBV5-1 to TRBJ1-2, with a weak D call TRBD1 (6 bases). Germline V lookup: CDR1 SGHRS, CDR2 YFSETQ. This CDR3 comprises 12 residues. V lost 0 bases and J 7 bases, leaving 7 bases between the germline ends. This CDR3 reads CASSLDRAGYTF. The DNA for the CDR3 is TGCGCCAGCAGCTTGGACAGGGCTGGCTACACCTTC.

V and J are TRBV19 and TRBJ2-5; 11 nucleotides line up with TRBD1. Trimming took 3 bases from V and 5 from J; bases not matched to a gene: 5. The CDR3 is made up of 15 amino acids. Germline V CDR1 and CDR2: LNHDA, SQIVND (reference sequence). Here the CDR3 reads CASSIGTGGAETQYF. The CDR3 DNA follows: TGTGCCAGTAGTATCGGGACAGGGGGTGCCGAGACCCAGTACTTC.

The chain joins TRBV30 to TRBJ2-3; possibly TRBD2 for D (6 bases). Germline loops: CDR1 GTSNPN, CDR2 SVGIG (reference sequence). The CDR3 sequence is 13 residues long. Trimming removed 7 bases at V and 0 bases at J, with 11 bases between. The CDR3 spells CASSGTSTDTQYF. CDR3 nucleotides: TGTGCCTCCTCCGGGACTAGCACAGATACGCAGTATTTT. Combining the CDR3 with reference TRBV30 and TRBJ2-3 gives the whole variable domain SQTIHQWPATLVQPVGSPLSLECTVEGTSNPNLYWYRQAAGRGLQLLFYSVGIGQISSEVPQNLSASRPQDRQFILSSKKLLLSDSGFYLCASSGTSTDTQYFGPGTRLTVL.